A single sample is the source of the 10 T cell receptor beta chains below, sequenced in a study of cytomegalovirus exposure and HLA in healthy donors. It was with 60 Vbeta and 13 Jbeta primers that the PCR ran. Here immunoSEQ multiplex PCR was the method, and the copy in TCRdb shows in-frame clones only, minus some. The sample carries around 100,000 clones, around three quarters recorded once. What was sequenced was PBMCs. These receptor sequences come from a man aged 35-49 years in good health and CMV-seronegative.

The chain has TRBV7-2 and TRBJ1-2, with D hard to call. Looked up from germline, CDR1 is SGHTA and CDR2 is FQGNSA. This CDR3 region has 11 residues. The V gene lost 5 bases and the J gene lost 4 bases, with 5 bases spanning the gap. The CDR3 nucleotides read TGTGCCAGCAGCCCCTCCTATGGCTACACCTTC. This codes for CASSPSYGYTF.

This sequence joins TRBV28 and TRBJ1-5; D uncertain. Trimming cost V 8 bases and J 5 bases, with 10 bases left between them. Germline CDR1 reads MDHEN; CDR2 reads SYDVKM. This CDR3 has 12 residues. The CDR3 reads CASGGPDQPQHF. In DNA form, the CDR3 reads TGTGCCAGCGGAGGTCCTGATCAGCCCCAGCATTTT.

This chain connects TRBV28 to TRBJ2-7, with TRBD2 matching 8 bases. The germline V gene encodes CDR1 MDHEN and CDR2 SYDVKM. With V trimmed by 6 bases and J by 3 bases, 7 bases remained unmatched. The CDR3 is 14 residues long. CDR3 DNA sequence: TGTGCCAGCAGGACGGGGGGGCCGGGCTACGAGCAGTACGTC. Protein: CASRTGGPGYEQYV.

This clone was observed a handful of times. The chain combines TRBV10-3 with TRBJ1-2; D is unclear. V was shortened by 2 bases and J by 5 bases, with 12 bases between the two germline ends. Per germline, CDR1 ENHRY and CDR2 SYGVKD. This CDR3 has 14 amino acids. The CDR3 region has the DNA TGTGCCATCAGTGAGCAGAATACGGGGTATGGCTACACCTTC. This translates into CAISEQNTGYGYTF.

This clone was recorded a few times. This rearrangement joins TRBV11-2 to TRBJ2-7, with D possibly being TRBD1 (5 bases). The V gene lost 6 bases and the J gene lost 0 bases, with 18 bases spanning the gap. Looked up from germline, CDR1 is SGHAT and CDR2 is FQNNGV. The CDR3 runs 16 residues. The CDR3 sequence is CASRRTLRESSYEQYF. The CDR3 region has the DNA TGTGCCAGCAGACGAACTCTCAGGGAAAGCTCCTACGAGCAGTACTTC. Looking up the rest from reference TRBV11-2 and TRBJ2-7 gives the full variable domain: EAGVAQSPRYKIIEKRQSVAFWCNPISGHATLYWYQQILGQGPKLLIQFQNNGVVDDSQLPKDRFSAERLKGVDSTLKIQPAKLEDSAVYLCASRRTLRESSYEQYFGPGTRLTVT.

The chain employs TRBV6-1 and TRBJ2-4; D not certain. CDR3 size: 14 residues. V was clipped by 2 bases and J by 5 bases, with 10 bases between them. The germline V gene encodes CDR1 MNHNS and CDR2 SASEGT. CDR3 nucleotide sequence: TGTGCCAGCAGTGAACTAATAATCGAAAACATTCAGTACTTC. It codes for CASSELIIENIQYF.

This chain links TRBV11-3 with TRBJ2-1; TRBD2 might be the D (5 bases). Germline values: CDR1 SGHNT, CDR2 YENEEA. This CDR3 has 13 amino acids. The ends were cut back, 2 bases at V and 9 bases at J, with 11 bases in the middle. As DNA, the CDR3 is TGTGCCAGCAGCTTATACGTCCGGGGTGAGCAGTTCTTC. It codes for CASSLYVRGEQFF.

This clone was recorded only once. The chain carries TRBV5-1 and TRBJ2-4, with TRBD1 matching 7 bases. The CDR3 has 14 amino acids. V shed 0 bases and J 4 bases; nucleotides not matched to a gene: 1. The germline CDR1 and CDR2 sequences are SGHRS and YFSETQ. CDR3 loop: CASSLEDRKNIQYF. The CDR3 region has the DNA TGCGCCAGCAGCTTGGAGGACAGGAAAAACATTCAGTACTTC.

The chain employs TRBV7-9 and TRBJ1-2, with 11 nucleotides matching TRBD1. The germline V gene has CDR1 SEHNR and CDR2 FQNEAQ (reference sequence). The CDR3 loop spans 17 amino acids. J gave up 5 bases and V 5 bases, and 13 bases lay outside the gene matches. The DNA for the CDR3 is TGTGCCAGCAGCCCTAGGATCGGACAGGGGGCTTGGTATGGCTACACCTTC. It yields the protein CASSPRIGQGAWYGYTF.

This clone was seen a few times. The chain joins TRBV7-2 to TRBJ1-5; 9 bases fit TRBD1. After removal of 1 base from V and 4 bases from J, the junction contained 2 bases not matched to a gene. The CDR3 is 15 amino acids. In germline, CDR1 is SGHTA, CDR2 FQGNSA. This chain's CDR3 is CASSLVQGANQPQHF. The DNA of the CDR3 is TGTGCCAGCAGCTTAGTACAGGGGGCTAATCAGCCCCAGCATTTT.